This TCR beta chain emerged from a study of T cells expressing NK-cell markers. Study-wide context: Eight donors were sequenced, of whom seven were HCMV-seropositive, while the remaining one was HCMV-seronegative. Study-wide results and limits: In more than 5 donors, dominant CD3+CD56+NKG2C+ clonotypes ranked among the top 10 CD8+ clonotypes. The CD3+CD56-NKG2C+ fraction of a handful of donors was likewise dominated by these clonotypes.

5'RACE template switching with UMIs produced the TCR beta cDNA. One entry per CDR3 protein, without DNA, is what TCRdb gives after re-calling the 5' RACE reads. The sample's table shows some 450,000 distinct CDR3 sequences. To note about this clonotype: Its target is not known.

Sequencing was done on a sample of blood T cells: a sorted CD56 or NKG2C T cell subset, CD4+ or CD8+ T cells, or bulk PBMC T cells (not recorded which). This TCR derives from a woman between 18 and 75 years old in good health.

Here the CDR3 reads CASTRDNYYGYTF. The V and J genes are TRBV28 and TRBJ1-2; TCRdb designates TRBD1, a call that cannot be tested without DNA. Germline V gives CDR1 MDHEN, CDR2 SYDVKM. This CDR3 is 13 amino acids long.